The sequence of this TCR beta chain was determined in a study of molecular identifiers for immune sequencing clone quantification. Study background: In replicates, RNA from roughly 21,000 or 96,000 naive CD8 cells was divided five ways and four parts were sequenced.

A CD8+CD4-CCR7+CD45RA+ gate was used to sort naive CD8 T cells. In TCRdb, the PCR reads were re-called with MiXCR into one record per CDR3 protein. The sample lists a few hundred thousand distinct CDR3 sequences; roughly 25% were seen once. Germline V gene lookup returns CDR1 PRHDT and CDR2 FYEKMQ (reference sequence). The germline V and J ends were trimmed by 5 bases and 5 bases, with 16 bases remaining between them. The CDR3 is 14 residues long. The clonotype was recovered from a human donor in good health. Some libraries in this study had Jurkat cell RNA spiked in. Material: naive CD8+ T cells from blood, with Jurkat cell RNA spiked in. Described subset: FACS-sorted CD8+CD4-CCR7+CD45RA+ naive T cells. The genes are TRBV13 and TRBJ2-7; perhaps TRBD1 as D (6 bases). CDR3 in amino acids: CASSRGTGIHEQYF. In DNA, the CDR3 is TGTGCCAGCAGCCGAGGAACAGGGATCCACGAGCAGTACTTC.